This TCR beta chain is from a study of STAT5B mutations in CD4+ large granular lymphocyte leukemia. Study results and caveats: Compared with healthy controls (2/35), patient top clones favored TRBV06 (8/27). Data were not HLA-matched across samples. Without putative leukemic clones, patient CD4-sorted repertoires remained more clonal than healthy CD4+ repertoires.

Details on this clone: The antigen is unknown.

CDR1 GTSNPN and CDR2 SVGIG come from the germline V gene (reference sequence). Trimming took 3 bases from V and 1 from J, leaving 9 bases between them. This CDR3 contains 13 residues. Control samples were healthy donors' buffy coats. Some clones are missing from TCRdb's copy, which holds only in-frame ones; the method was immunoSEQ multiplex PCR. The data hold around 30,000 clones, with just under 75% observed a single time. The receptor comes from a human donor in good health. V is TRBV30 and J is TRBJ1-1; no clear D. The specimen sequenced was CD4+ T cells from blood buffy coats. The CDR3 DNA reads TGTGCCTGGAGGTTCGGAGGGAACACTGAAGCTTTCTTT. This translates into CAWRFGGNTEAFF.